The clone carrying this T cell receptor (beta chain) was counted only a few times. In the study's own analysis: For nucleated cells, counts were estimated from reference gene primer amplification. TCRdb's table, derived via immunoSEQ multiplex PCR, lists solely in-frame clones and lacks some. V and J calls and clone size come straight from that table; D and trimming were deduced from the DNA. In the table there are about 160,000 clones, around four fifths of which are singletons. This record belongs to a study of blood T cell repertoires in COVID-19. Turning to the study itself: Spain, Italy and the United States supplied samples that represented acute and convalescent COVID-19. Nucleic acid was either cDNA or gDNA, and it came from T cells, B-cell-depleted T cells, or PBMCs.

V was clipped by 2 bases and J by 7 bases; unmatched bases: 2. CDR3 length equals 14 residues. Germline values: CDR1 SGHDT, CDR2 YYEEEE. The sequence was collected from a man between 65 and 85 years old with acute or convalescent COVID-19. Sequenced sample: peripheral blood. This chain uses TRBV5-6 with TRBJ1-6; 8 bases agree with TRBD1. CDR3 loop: CASSFNRGNSPLHF. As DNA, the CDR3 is TGTGCCAGCAGCTTCAACAGGGGGAATTCACCCCTCCACTTT. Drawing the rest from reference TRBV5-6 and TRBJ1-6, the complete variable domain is DAGVTQSPTHLIKTRGQQVTLRCSPKSGHDTVSWYQQALGQGPQFIFQYYEEEERQRGNFPDRFSGHQFPNYSSELNVNALLLGDSALYLCASSFNRGNSPLHFGNGTRLTVT.